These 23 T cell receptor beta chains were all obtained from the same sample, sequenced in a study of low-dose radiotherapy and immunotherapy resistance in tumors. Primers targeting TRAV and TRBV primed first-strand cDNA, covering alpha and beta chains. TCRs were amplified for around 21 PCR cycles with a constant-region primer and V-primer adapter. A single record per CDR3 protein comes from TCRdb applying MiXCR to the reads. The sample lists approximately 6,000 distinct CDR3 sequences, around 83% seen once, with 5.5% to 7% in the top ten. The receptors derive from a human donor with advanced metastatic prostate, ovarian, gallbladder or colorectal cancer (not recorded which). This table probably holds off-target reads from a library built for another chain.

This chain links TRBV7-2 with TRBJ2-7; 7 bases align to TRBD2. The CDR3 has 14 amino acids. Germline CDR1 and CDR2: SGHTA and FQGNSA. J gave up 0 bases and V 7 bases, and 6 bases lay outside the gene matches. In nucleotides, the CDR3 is TGTGCCAGCACCCCTTCTAGCGGCTCCTACGAGCAGTACTTC. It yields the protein CASTPSSGSYEQYF.

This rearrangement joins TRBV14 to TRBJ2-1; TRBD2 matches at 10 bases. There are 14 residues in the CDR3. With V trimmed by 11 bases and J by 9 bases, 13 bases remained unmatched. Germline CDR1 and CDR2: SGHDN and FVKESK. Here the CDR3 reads CASSIAGGSFEQFF. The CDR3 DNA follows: TGTGCCTCTTCGATAGCGGGAGGATCCTTTGAGCAGTTCTTC. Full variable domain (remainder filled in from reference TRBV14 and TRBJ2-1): EAGVTQFPSHSVIEKGQTVTLRCDPISGHDNLYWYRRVMGKEIKFLLHFVKESKQDESGMPNNRFLAERTGGTYSTLKVQPAELEDSGVYFCASSIAGGSFEQFFGPGTRLTVL.

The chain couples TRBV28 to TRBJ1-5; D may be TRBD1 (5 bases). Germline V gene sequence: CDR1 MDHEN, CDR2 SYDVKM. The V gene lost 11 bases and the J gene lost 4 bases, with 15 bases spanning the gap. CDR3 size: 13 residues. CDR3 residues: CAGGTDTNQPQHF. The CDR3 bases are TGTGCCGGGGGGACCGACACGAATCAGCCCCAGCATTTT.

The CDR3 spells CGIAGVNTGELFF. CDR3 coding DNA: TGTGGGATAGCGGGAGTAAACACCGGGGAGCTGTTTTTT. The gene calls are TRBV28 and TRBJ2-2; 9 bases agree with TRBD2. In germline, CDR1 is MDHEN, CDR2 SYDVKM. This CDR3 comprises 13 residues.

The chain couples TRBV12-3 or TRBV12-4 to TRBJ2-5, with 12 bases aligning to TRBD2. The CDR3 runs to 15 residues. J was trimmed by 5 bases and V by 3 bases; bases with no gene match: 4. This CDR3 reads CASSFSSGGAETQYF. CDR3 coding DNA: TGTGCCAGCAGTTTCTCTAGCGGGGGGGCCGAGACCCAGTACTTC.

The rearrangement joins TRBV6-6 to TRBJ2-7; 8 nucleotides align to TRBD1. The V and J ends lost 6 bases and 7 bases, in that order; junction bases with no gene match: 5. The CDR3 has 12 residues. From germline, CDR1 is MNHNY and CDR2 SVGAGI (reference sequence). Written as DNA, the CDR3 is TGTGCCAGCAGCACGACAGGGGTTGAGCAGTACTTC. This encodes CASSTTGVEQYF.

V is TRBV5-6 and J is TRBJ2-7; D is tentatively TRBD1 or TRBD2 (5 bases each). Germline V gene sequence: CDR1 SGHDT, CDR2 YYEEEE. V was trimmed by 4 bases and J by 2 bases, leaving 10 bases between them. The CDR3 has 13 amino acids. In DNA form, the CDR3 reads TGTGCCAGCAGCGGGGGACCGGCCTACGAGCAGTACTTC. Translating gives CASSGGPAYEQYF.

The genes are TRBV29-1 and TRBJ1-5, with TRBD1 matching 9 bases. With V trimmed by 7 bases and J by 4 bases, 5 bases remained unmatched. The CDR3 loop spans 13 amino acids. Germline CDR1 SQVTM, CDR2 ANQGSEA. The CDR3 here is CSAGQGYNQPQHF. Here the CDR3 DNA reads TGCAGCGCTGGACAGGGGTATAATCAGCCCCAGCATTTT.

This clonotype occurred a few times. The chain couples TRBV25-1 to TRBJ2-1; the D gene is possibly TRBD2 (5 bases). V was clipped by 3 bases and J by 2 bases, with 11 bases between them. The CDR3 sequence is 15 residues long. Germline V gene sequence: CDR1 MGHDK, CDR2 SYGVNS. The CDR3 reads CASSDLAGTYNEQFF. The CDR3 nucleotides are TGTGCCAGCAGTGATTTGGCGGGCACCTACAATGAGCAGTTCTTC.

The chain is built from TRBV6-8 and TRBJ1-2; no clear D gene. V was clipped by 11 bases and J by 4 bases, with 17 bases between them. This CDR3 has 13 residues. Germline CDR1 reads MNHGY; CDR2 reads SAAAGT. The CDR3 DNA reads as TGTGCCGCGTCGTCGGGCGCGGCCTATGGCTACACCTTC. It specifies CAASSGAAYGYTF.

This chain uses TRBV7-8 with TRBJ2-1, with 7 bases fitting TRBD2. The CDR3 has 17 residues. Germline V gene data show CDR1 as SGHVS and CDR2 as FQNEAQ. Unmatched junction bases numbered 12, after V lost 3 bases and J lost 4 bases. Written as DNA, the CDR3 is TGTGCCAGCAGCTTGGGCGGGAGCCCAAACTTATACAATGAGCAGTTCTTC. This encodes CASSLGGSPNLYNEQFF.

In DNA, the CDR3 is TGCGCCAGCGGACAGGATAACACCGGGGAGCTGTTTTTT. As protein: CASGQDNTGELFF. V usage is TRBV4-1 and J usage is TRBJ2-2; 7 bases map to TRBD1. The CDR3 covers 13 residues. The germline CDR1 and CDR2 sequences are MGHRA and YSYEKL. V gave up 8 bases and J gave up 2 bases; unmatched junction bases: 2.

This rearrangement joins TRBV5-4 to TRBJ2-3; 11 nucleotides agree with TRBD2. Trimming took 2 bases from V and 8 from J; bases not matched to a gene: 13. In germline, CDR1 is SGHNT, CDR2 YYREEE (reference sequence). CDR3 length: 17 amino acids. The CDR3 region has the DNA TGTGCCAGCAGCTTTAGACTAGCGGGGACAAACCAGGGTACGCAGTATTTT. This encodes CASSFRLAGTNQGTQYF. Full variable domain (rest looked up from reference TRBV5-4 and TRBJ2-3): ETGVTQSPTHLIKTRGQQVTLRCSSQSGHNTVSWYQQALGQGPQFIFQYYREEENGRGNFPPRFSGLQFPNYSSELNVNALELDDSALYLCASSFRLAGTNQGTQYFGPGTRLTVL.

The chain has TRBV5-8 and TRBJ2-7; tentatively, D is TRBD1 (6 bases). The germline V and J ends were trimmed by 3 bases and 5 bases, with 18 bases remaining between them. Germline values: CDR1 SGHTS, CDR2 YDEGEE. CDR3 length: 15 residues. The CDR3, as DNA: TGTGCCAGCAGCTATCTGACAGGCCGAGGCCACGAGCAGTACTTC. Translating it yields CASSYLTGRGHEQYF.

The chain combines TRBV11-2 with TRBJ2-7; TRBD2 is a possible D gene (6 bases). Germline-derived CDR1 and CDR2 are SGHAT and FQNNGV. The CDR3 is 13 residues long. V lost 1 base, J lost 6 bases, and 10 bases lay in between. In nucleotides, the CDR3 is TGTGCCAGCAGCTTAGTTGGGGGGTCCGAGCAGTACTTC. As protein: CASSLVGGSEQYF. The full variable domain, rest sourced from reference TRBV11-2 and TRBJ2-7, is EAGVAQSPRYKIIEKRQSVAFWCNPISGHATLYWYQQILGQGPKLLIQFQNNGVVDDSQLPKDRFSAERLKGVDSTLKIQPAKLEDSAVYLCASSLVGGSEQYFGPGTRLTVT.

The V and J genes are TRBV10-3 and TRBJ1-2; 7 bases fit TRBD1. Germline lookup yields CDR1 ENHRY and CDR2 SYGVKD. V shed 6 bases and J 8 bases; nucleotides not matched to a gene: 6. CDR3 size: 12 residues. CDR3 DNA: TGTGCCATCAGCGTCAGGGGGGACGGCTACACCTTC. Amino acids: CAISVRGDGYTF.

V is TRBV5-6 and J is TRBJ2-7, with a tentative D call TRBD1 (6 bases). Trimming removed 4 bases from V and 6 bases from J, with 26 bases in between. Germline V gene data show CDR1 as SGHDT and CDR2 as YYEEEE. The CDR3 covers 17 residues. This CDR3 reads CASSVGSSTHRVGEQYF. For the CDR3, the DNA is TGTGCCAGCAGCGTGGGATCTTCTACGCACAGGGTCGGCGAGCAGTACTTC.

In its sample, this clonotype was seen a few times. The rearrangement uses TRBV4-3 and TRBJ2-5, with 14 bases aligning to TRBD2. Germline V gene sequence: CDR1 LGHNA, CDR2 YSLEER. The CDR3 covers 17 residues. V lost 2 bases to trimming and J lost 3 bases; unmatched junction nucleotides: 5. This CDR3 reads CASSQPPGLAGEETQYF. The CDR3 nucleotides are TGCGCCAGCAGCCAACCGCCGGGACTAGCGGGAGAAGAGACCCAGTACTTC.

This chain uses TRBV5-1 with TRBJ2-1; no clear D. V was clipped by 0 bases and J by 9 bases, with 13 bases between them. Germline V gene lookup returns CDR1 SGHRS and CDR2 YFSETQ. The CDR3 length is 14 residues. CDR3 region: CASSLASGSFEQFF. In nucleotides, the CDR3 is TGCGCCAGCAGCTTGGCGTCCGGCTCATTTGAGCAGTTCTTC.

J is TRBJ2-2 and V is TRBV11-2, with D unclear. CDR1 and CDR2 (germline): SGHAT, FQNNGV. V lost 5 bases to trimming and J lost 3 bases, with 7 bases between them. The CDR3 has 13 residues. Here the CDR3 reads CASSPHYTGELFF. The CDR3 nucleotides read TGTGCCAGCAGCCCCCACTACACCGGGGAGCTGTTTTTT.

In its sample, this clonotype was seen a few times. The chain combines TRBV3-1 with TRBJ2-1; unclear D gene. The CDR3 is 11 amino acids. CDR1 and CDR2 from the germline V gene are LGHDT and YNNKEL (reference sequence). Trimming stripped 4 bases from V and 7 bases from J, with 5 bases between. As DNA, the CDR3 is TGTGCCAGCAGCCGACTGAATGAGCAGTTCTTC. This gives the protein CASSRLNEQFF.

In nucleotides, the CDR3 is TGTGCCAGCAGTGACAGGCCGACTAATTCACCCCTCCACTTT. As protein: CASSDRPTNSPLHF. The rearrangement links TRBV6-4 to TRBJ1-6; D unclear. CDR3 size: 14 residues. CDR1 and CDR2 from the germline V gene are MRHNA and SNTAGT. The germline V and J ends were trimmed by 2 bases and 6 bases, with 8 bases remaining between them.

The chain's CDR3 is CASSASGSDQETQYF. The CDR3 DNA is TGTGCCAGCAGCGCAAGCGGGAGCGACCAAGAGACCCAGTACTTC. The chain joins TRBV26 to TRBJ2-5; the table gives TRBD2 as D, unverified against the DNA. TRBV26 is a pseudogene. This CDR3 spans 15 amino acids.